Presented here are 18 T cell receptor beta chains from one specimen sequenced in a study of T cell changes during pregnancy in multiple sclerosis. Assay: immunoSEQ multiplex PCR; the TCRdb copy retains only in-frame clones and omits some. The table shows roughly 120,000 clones, with roughly 90% occurring only once. The sample was peripheral blood, taken in the third trimester of pregnancy. These receptors all stem from a female donor with multiple sclerosis, enrolled in a pregnancy study.

The chain has TRBV2 and TRBJ1-5; D remains unclear. V gave up 0 bases and J gave up 5 bases, with 11 bases separating them. Germline V gene data show CDR1 as SNHLY and CDR2 as FYNNEI. There are 15 residues in the CDR3. CDR3 loop: CASSEALRGDQPQHF. CDR3 DNA: TGTGCCAGCAGTGAAGCGCTTCGGGGAGATCAGCCCCAGCATTTT. Together with reference TRBV2 and TRBJ1-5, the CDR3 gives the full variable domain: EPEVTQTPSHQVTQMGQEVILRCVPISNHLYFYWYRQILGQKVEFLVSFYNNEISEKSEIFDDQFSVERPDGSNFTLKIRSTKLEDSAMYFCASSEALRGDQPQHFGDGTRLSIL.

J is TRBJ1-1 and V is TRBV28; 10 positions match TRBD1. V dropped 8 bases and J dropped 3; count of bases not matched to a gene: 9. The CDR3 runs 15 residues. Germline assignment: CDR1 MDHEN and CDR2 SYDVKM. The CDR3 loop is CASPGPTGGYTEAFF. The DNA of the CDR3 is TGTGCCAGCCCGGGCCCGACAGGGGGCTACACTGAAGCTTTCTTT.

The chain uses TRBV30 and TRBJ1-3; perhaps TRBD1 as D (5 bases). The CDR3 is 15 amino acids. The V gene's germline CDR1 is GTSNPN and CDR2 SVGIG (reference sequence). The V and J ends lost 0 bases and 0 bases respectively, with 9 bases between them. The CDR3: CAWSVGRASGNTIYF. CDR3 DNA: TGTGCCTGGAGTGTGGGCAGGGCCTCTGGAAACACCATATATTTT.

The rearrangement joins TRBV7-9 to TRBJ2-2, with D perhaps TRBD2 (6 bases). CDR3 length: 17 amino acids. Germline V gene lookup returns CDR1 SEHNR and CDR2 FQNEAQ (reference sequence). Trimming pared 6 bases from V and 2 bases from J, leaving 19 bases between. The CDR3: CASRWRGGGTNTGELFF. In DNA, the CDR3 is TGTGCCAGCAGATGGAGGGGAGGCGGGACCAACACCGGGGAGCTGTTTTTT.

The V and J genes are TRBV29-1 and TRBJ2-1; TRBD2 matches 7 bases. Germline V CDR1 and CDR2: SQVTM, ANQGSEA. V gave up 3 bases and J gave up 7 bases; unmatched junction bases: 6. The CDR3 is 13 residues long. The DNA of the CDR3 is TGCAGCGTTGAGGGGGGAGGGCCGAATGAGCAGTTCTTC. Protein product: CSVEGGGPNEQFF.

This rearrangement joins TRBV28 to TRBJ1-2, with D uncertain. The CDR3 is 10 residues long. Germline CDR1 is MDHEN and CDR2 is SYDVKM. The V and J ends lost 5 bases and 8 bases respectively, with 6 bases between them. Written as DNA, the CDR3 is TGTGCCAGCAGTGAACAAGGCTACACCTTC. This sequence encodes CASSEQGYTF.

The chain uses TRBV27 and TRBJ2-5; TRBD1 matches 11 bases. CDR3 length: 15 amino acids. Germline V CDR1 and CDR2: MNHEY, SMNVEV (reference sequence). Trimming took 5 bases from V and 5 from J; bases not matched to a gene: 7. The CDR3 reads CASSPGDRGFETQYF. CDR3 coding DNA: TGTGCCAGCAGTCCTGGGGACAGGGGGTTCGAGACCCAGTACTTC.

In DNA form, the CDR3 reads TGCGCCAGCAGCCAAGATCTCGCCCGAGGAGTATACGAGCAGTACTTC. This gives the protein CASSQDLARGVYEQYF. The rearrangement joins TRBV4-1 to TRBJ2-7, with D unclear. Trimming took 0 bases from V and 4 from J, leaving 16 bases between them. Per the germline V gene, CDR1 is MGHRA and CDR2 is YSYEKL. This CDR3 region has 16 residues.

This sequence joins TRBV2 and TRBJ2-5; D is possibly TRBD1 (6 bases). This CDR3 spans 14 amino acids. In germline, CDR1 is SNHLY, CDR2 FYNNEI. V was clipped by 6 bases and J by 4 bases, with 15 bases between them. DNA for the CDR3: TGTGCCAGCAGCATAGGGGGAAGCAGAGAGACCCAGTACTTC. Translated, it gives CASSIGGSRETQYF.

The V gene is TRBV9, the J gene TRBJ1-3, with no clear D. Looked up from germline, CDR1 is SGDLS and CDR2 is YYNGEE. Between the trimmed V and J ends, which lost 0 bases and 0 bases, there was a span of 13 bases. The CDR3 length is 17 residues. The CDR3 nucleotides read TGTGCCAGCAGCGTAGTCGGCGGTTCCCTCTCTGGAAACACCATATATTTT. Translating it yields CASSVVGGSLSGNTIYF.

The chain combines TRBV5-1 with TRBJ1-2; 12 bases are shared with TRBD1. The CDR3 spans 14 residues. J was trimmed by 8 bases and V by 6 bases; bases with no gene match: 8. Germline CDR1 and CDR2: SGHRS and YFSETQ. CDR3 sequence reads: CASTPGQGAGGYTF. DNA of the CDR3: TGCGCCAGCACCCCGGGACAGGGGGCCGGGGGCTACACCTTC. The complete variable domain, with remaining parts taken from reference TRBV5-1 and TRBJ1-2, reads KAGVTQTPRYLIKTRGQQVTLSCSPISGHRSVSWYQQTPGQGLQFLFEYFSETQRNKGNFPGRFSGRQFSNSRSEMNVSTLELGDSALYLCASTPGQGAGGYTFGSGTRLTVV.

This chain connects TRBV30 to TRBJ1-1; D unclear. V shed 4 bases and J shed 1 base, with 13 bases lying between them. This CDR3 has 14 amino acids. Germline loops: CDR1 GTSNPN, CDR2 SVGIG (reference sequence). DNA of the CDR3: TGTGCCTGGACCTCAGGAGGGCAGAACACTGAAGCTTTCTTT. Protein product: CAWTSGGQNTEAFF.

The chain combines TRBV7-3 with TRBJ2-1; 7 positions match TRBD1. The V and J ends lost 5 bases and 7 bases, in that order; junction bases with no gene match: 8. The germline gives CDR1 SGHTA, CDR2 FQGTGA. The CDR3 extends over 14 amino acids. The CDR3 here is CASSLAGTVNEQFF. The CDR3 coding sequence is TGTGCCAGCAGCCTCGCCGGGACAGTAAATGAGCAGTTCTTC.

This clone has just a few counts. The chain recombines TRBV19 with TRBJ1-1; no firm D call. The CDR3 length is 12 residues. V lost 6 bases and J 1 base, leaving 6 bases between the germline ends. Germline CDR1 is LNHDA and CDR2 is SQIVND (reference sequence). The CDR3 coding sequence is TGTGCCAGTAGCTATAGGAACACTGAAGCTTTCTTT. Its protein product is CASSYRNTEAFF.

The chain is built from TRBV5-1 and TRBJ2-7, with TRBD2 matching 7 bases. Germline V lookup: CDR1 SGHRS, CDR2 YFSETQ. Trimming at V came to 2 bases and at J to 0 bases, leaving 2 bases not matched to a gene. The CDR3 spans 14 residues. Written as DNA, the CDR3 is TGCGCCAGCAGCTTCGGGGGGATCTCCTACGAGCAGTACTTC. Its protein product is CASSFGGISYEQYF.

The chain links TRBV29-1 to TRBJ2-3, with no clear D. The V end lost 0 bases, the J end lost 0 bases, and 7 bases lay between the germline ends. Germline V gene data show CDR1 as SQVTM and CDR2 as ANQGSEA. The CDR3 loop spans 14 amino acids. In DNA form, the CDR3 reads TGCAGCGTTGAAGATACAACCAGCACAGATACGCAGTATTTT. Its translation is CSVEDTTSTDTQYF.

The genes are TRBV19 and TRBJ1-4; D is possibly TRBD1 (6 bases). Looked up from germline, CDR1 is LNHDA and CDR2 is SQIVND (reference sequence). V lost 7 bases and J 8 bases, leaving 17 bases between the germline ends. CDR3 length: 14 residues. The CDR3 here is CASTFQGREEKLFF. Here the CDR3 DNA reads TGTGCCAGTACCTTTCAGGGGCGTGAGGAAAAACTGTTTTTT.

The chain recombines TRBV10-3 with TRBJ2-5, with D maybe TRBD2 (6 bases). This CDR3 is built from 16 residues. V was clipped by 2 bases and J by 4 bases, with 17 bases between them. The germline V gene encodes CDR1 ENHRY and CDR2 SYGVKD. CDR3 sequence: CAISEGGGRLGETQYF. The DNA of the CDR3 is TGTGCCATCAGTGAGGGGGGTGGGAGGCTGGGAGAGACCCAGTACTTC.